Listed below are T cell receptor beta chains from one sample, sequenced in a study of CD8+ T cells in alopecia areata. Sequencing used immunoSEQ multiplex PCR; TCRdb keeps in-frame clones, though not all of them. Here the sample spans approximately 140,000 clones, around 47% being singletons. Sequenced sample: CD4+ T cells sorted from blood. All receptors derive from a human donor with alopecia areata. Each CDR3 is given with its conserved first and last residue. D genes are given only for firm matches. The size field is filled for only some rows; it gives once, few, many or a size class.

D gene,clone size,V gene,J gene,CDR3 DNA,CDR3 protein
-,-,TRBV30,TRBJ1-5,TGTGCCTGGAGTGTGGAGGGCAATCAGCCCCAGCATTTT,CAWSVEGNQPQHF
-,-,TRBV28,TRBJ2-1,TGTGCCAGCAGTCCGCCGCTGGTCTTC,CASSPPLVF
-,-,TRBV29-1,TRBJ2-3,TGCAGCGTTGAAGTGGGAAGCACAGATACGCAGTATTTT,CSVEVGSTDTQYF
-,-,TRBV27,TRBJ1-1,TGTGCCAGCAGTTTACGCGGGGGGCAGAGTGAAGCTTTCTTT,CASSLRGGQSEAFF
TRBD1,-,TRBV28,TRBJ2-2,TGTGCCAGCAGCTTGGGACAGTCGAACACCGGGGAGCTGTTTTTT,CASSLGQSNTGELFF
TRBD1,-,TRBV7-9,TRBJ2-3,TGTGCCAGCAGCCGGGACAGTAGCACAGATACGCAGTATTTT,CASSRDSSTDTQYF
-,few,TRBV29-1,TRBJ1-1,TGCAGCGTCGCTCGGCGTTTGAACACTGAAGCTTTCTTT,CSVARRLNTEAFF
-,few,TRBV27,TRBJ2-7,TGTGCCAGCAGCCTGGATCGCCACGAGCAGTACTTC,CASSLDRHEQYF
TRBD1,-,TRBV2,TRBJ1-3,TGTGCCAGCAGTGACAGGGGGGAAAACACCATATATTTT,CASSDRGENTIYF
TRBD1,-,TRBV5-6,TRBJ2-1,TGTGCCAGCAATCCCGTGACAGGGGGCCACTACAATGAGCAGTTCTTC,CASNPVTGGHYNEQFF
-,-,TRBV5-6,TRBJ1-1,TGTGCCAGCAGCTTGGGTCACAGGGAGGATACTGAAGCTTTCTTT,CASSLGHREDTEAFF
-,few,TRBV28,TRBJ2-7,TGTGCCAGCAGTTTTGGTTCCTACGAGCAGTACTTC,CASSFGSYEQYF
-,few,TRBV5-1,TRBJ2-1,TGCGCCAGCAGCTTGGCTGTCCAGTACAATGAGCAGTTCTTC,CASSLAVQYNEQFF
-,-,TRBV27,TRBJ1-1,TGTGCCAGCAAATCCTGGGGGGGACAGAACACTGAAGCTTTCTTT,CASKSWGGQNTEAFF
-,-,TRBV14,TRBJ2-2,TGTGCCAGCAGCCAGCTACACACCGGGGAGCTGTTTTTT,CASSQLHTGELFF
TRBD2,-,TRBV5-1,TRBJ2-3,TGCGCCAGCAGCTCGACTAGCCCACTTGCAGATACGCAGTATTTT,CASSSTSPLADTQYF
-,-,TRBV30,TRBJ2-2,TGTGCCTGGAGTCCTACGTGGGCAGCTAACACCGGGGAGCTGTTTTTT,CAWSPTWAANTGELFF
TRBD2,-,TRBV29-1,TRBJ2-3,TGCAGCGGGACTAGCGGGAGCTCAGATACGCAGTATTTT,CSGTSGSSDTQYF
-,few,TRBV29-1,TRBJ2-2,TGCAGCGTTTTTGATTGGAGGGGCGAATTGAACACCGGGGAGCTGTTTTTT,CSVFDWRGELNTGELFF
-,few,TRBV29-1,TRBJ2-2,TGCAGCGTTGAAGGGACAGACGCGAACACCGGGGAGCTGTTTTTT,CSVEGTDANTGELFF
-,few,TRBV7-3,TRBJ2-1,TGTGCCAGCAGCCTTTTATTAGACCATGAGCAGTTCTTC,CASSLLLDHEQFF
-,-,TRBV7-9,TRBJ2-5,TGTGCCAGCAGCTCCTTAAGACTAACCCAAGAGACCCAGTACTTC,CASSSLRLTQETQYF
-,few,TRBV29-1,TRBJ1-1,TGCAGCGGGGTCCCCCGGTCTGAAGCTTTCTTT,CSGVPRSEAFF
TRBD1,-,TRBV30,TRBJ1-4,TGTGCCTGGGCAGGGGGTGAAAAACTGTTTTTT,CAWAGGEKLFF
TRBD2,-,TRBV25-1,TRBJ2-7,TGTGCCAGCAGTGAATCTACTAGCGGGAGCGAGCAGTACTTC,CASSESTSGSEQYF
-,few,TRBV27,TRBJ2-1,TGTGCCAGCAGGGGCGGATACAATGAGCAGTTCTTC,CASRGGYNEQFF
-,-,TRBV23-1,TRBJ2-1,TGCGCCAGCAGCCGAAACAGATACAATGAGCAGTTCTTC,CASSRNRYNEQFF
TRBD2,once,TRBV28,TRBJ2-1,TGTGCCAGCAGTTTATCGGGAGGGCCCGTCAATGAGCAGTTCTTC,CASSLSGGPVNEQFF
-,few,TRBV29-1,TRBJ1-2,TGCAGCGTTGAGATGGGGACCGGGTATGGCTACACCTTC,CSVEMGTGYGYTF
-,few,TRBV29-1,TRBJ2-7,TGCAGCGTTTTCCGGGACCGCCCCAACGAGCAGTACTTC,CSVFRDRPNEQYF
-,-,TRBV5-1,TRBJ2-2,TGCGCCAGCAGCTTGGCTCTAGCTTCCACCGGGGAGCTGTTTTTT,CASSLALASTGELFF
-,-,TRBV29-1,TRBJ1-2,TGCAGCGTTGAGGGAAGCTACACCTTC,CSVEGSYTF
-,few,TRBV29-1,TRBJ2-6,TGCAGCGTCAGGGACTCTGGGGCCAACGTCCTGACTTTC,CSVRDSGANVLTF
-,-,TRBV9,TRBJ2-7,TGTGCCAGCAGCGTCACTAGCTCTACCTACGAGCAGTACTTC,CASSVTSSTYEQYF
TRBD1,-,TRBV29-1,TRBJ1-2,TGCAGCGTTGATACAGGGGTTGACTATGGCTACACCTTC,CSVDTGVDYGYTF
TRBD1,-,TRBV29-1,TRBJ1-2,TGCAGCGTTGAAGTTGACAGGGCTAACTATGGCTACACCTTC,CSVEVDRANYGYTF
-,few,TRBV29-1,TRBJ1-1,TGCAGCGTTGAAGGGGTATTTGTAACTGAAGCTTTCTTT,CSVEGVFVTEAFF
-,-,TRBV28,TRBJ2-5,TGTGCCAGCAGTTTTACCGTACAAGAGACCCAGTACTTC,CASSFTVQETQYF
-,-,TRBV5-1,TRBJ2-4,TGCGCCAGCAGCTTGGTCGGCCAGCTAGCCAAAAACATTCAGTACTTC,CASSLVGQLAKNIQYF
-,once,TRBV5-1,TRBJ2-5,TGCGCCAGCAGCCGCGGCACGTTGCACCAAGAGACCCAGCACTTC,CASSRGTLHQETQHF
-,-,TRBV5-1,TRBJ2-4,TGCGCCAGCGGTGGGGGCGAAGGCAAAAACATTCAGTACTTC,CASGGGEGKNIQYF